This T cell receptor beta chain came from a study of radiation and T cells in renal cell carcinoma. Background on the study: Nephrectomy followed 15 Gy stereotactic body radiation by 4 weeks. Overall study results and limits: From baseline, blood top tumor clonotypes peaked at 2 weeks post-radiation. Baseline intratumoral clonotype presence is unknown without pretreatment biopsies.

About this clone itself: Its antigen is still unknown.

Assay: immunoSEQ multiplex PCR; the TCRdb copy retains only in-frame clones and omits some. The sample contains approximately 100,000 clones, 70% to 90% of which appear only once. Time point described: baseline pretreatment blood. This sample's treatment: 15 Gy SBRT to primary tumor, nephrectomy 4 weeks later. This renal cell carcinoma was of the clear cell type. The clonotype originates from a man aged 45 to 65 with renal cell carcinoma. The sample here was blood, taken from a patient whose treatment included radiotherapy and nephrectomy.

CDR3 amino acids: CASSQYRGPNYGYTF. In DNA form, the CDR3 reads TGTGCCAGCAGCCAGTACAGGGGGCCTAACTATGGCTACACCTTC. The rearrangement joins TRBV14 to TRBJ1-2; 9 nucleotides match TRBD1. Germline V gives CDR1 SGHDN, CDR2 FVKESK. This CDR3 spans 15 amino acids. V gave up 3 bases and J gave up 0 bases; unmatched junction bases: 2.